Listed here is a single T cell receptor (beta chain). Its specificity is unknown. The CDR3 contains 11 residues. Germline CDR1 is SEHNR and CDR2 is FQNEAQ (reference sequence). Trimming stripped 3 bases from V and 6 bases from J, with 6 bases between. PCR amplification relied on 60 Vbeta primers (plus 13 Jbeta primers). Method: immunoSEQ multiplex PCR; TCRdb's copy keeps in-frame clones and lacks some. The profile shows 120,000 or so clones, over 70% of them singletons. These data originate in a study of cytomegalovirus exposure and HLA in healthy donors. Points from the study as a whole: The study carried out a later analysis of TCR beta sequences. It associated around 17,000 of them with specific HLA alleles at a false discovery rate of 0.05. In a later analysis, compared with equally common non-associated chains, HLA-associated beta chains were more expanded.

This chain links TRBV7-9 with TRBJ2-7; D is undetermined. The sequencing sample was made of PBMCs. The receptor was isolated from a man aged 18-30 years in good health and CMV-seropositive. The chain's CDR3 is CASSFLAEQYF. The CDR3, as DNA: TGTGCCAGCAGCTTTTTGGCCGAGCAGTACTTC.